A selection of T cell receptor beta chains follows, all from one sample in a study of shared clonotypes between healthy human individuals. The assay was immunoSEQ multiplex PCR, and TCRdb's table has in-frame clones only and misses some. The repertoire holds about 2.4 million clones, with under 95% as singletons. The sequencing sample was made of naive CD4+ T cells from PBMCs. The receptors derive from a young man in good health. Some clones in this sample may be carry-over from other donors' samples. The CDR3 runs from the conserved cysteine through the conserved F or W. Fields, in order: J gene, D gene, clone size, V gene, CDR3 protein, CDR3 DNA. D genes are given only for firm matches. Part of the rows lack a size; the others show once, few, many or a class for expanded clones.

>TRBJ1-5|-|-|TRBV6-1
CASSITGTWDQPQHF
TGTGCCAGCAGTATAACCGGGACTTGGGATCAGCCCCAGCATTTT
>TRBJ1-6|TRBD1|-|TRBV7-9
CASSLEDRAYNSPLHF
TGTGCCAGCAGCTTGGAGGACAGGGCCTATAATTCACCCCTCCACTTT
>TRBJ1-6|-|-|TRBV30
CAWSVNGAPGDSPLHF
TGTGCCTGGAGTGTAAATGGGGCCCCCGGAGATTCACCCCTCCACTTT
>TRBJ1-2|-|-|TRBV6-1
CASSVETNYGYTF
TGTGCCAGCAGTGTTGAGACCAACTATGGCTACACCTTC
>TRBJ2-1|TRBD2|-|TRBV4-2
CASSRLPGGDRDYNEQFF
TGTGCCAGCAGCCGCCTCCCCGGGGGGGACCGGGACTACAATGAGCAGTTCTTC
>TRBJ1-2|-|-|TRBV7-2
CASSFGQGLGYTF
TGTGCCAGCAGCTTTGGGCAGGGGTTAGGCTACACCTTC
>TRBJ2-7|-|-|TRBV7-2
CASSLYGESYEQYF
TGTGCCAGCAGCTTGTACGGGGAAAGCTACGAGCAGTACTTC
>TRBJ1-2|-|-|TRBV14
CASRSQGDYGYTF
TGTGCCAGCAGAAGCCAGGGCGACTATGGCTACACCTTC
>TRBJ2-7|-|once|TRBV6-5
CASSHLADEQYF
TGTGCCAGCAGCCACCTGGCCGACGAGCAGTACTTC
>TRBJ2-2|TRBD1|-|TRBV5-1
CASSFRQGNTGELFF
TGCGCCAGCAGCTTCAGACAGGGAAACACCGGGGAGCTGTTTTTT
>TRBJ1-1|-|-|TRBV29-1
CSVEWGRTEAFF
TGCAGCGTTGAATGGGGGAGAACTGAAGCTTTCTTT
>TRBJ2-5|-|-|TRBV6-5
CASSSTTETQYF
TGTGCCAGCAGTTCCACCACAGAGACCCAGTACTTC
>TRBJ2-2|-|-|TRBV7-9
CASSFASRNTGELFF
TGTGCCAGCAGCTTTGCTAGCCGGAACACCGGGGAGCTGTTTTTT
>TRBJ2-3|-|-|TRBV7-3
CASRDSRGSDTQYF
TGTGCCAGCAGGGACTCGAGGGGGTCAGATACGCAGTATTTT
>TRBJ2-7|-|-|TRBV7-6
CASSLAAGAYEQYF
TGTGCCAGCAGCTTAGCTGCAGGGGCCTACGAGCAGTACTTC
>TRBJ2-7|TRBD2|once|TRBV5-6
CASSQYHSGTIYEQYF
TGTGCCAGCAGCCAATACCATAGCGGGACTATCTACGAGCAGTACTTC
>TRBJ1-1|-|-|TRBV7-2
CASTFTNGAEAFF
TGTGCCAGCACCTTCACTAATGGGGCTGAAGCTTTCTTT
>TRBJ1-1|TRBD1|-|TRBV4-1
CASSLRQGQDTEAFF
TGCGCCAGCAGCCTGAGACAGGGGCAGGACACTGAAGCTTTCTTT
>TRBJ2-5|-|-|TRBV5-8
CASSRDPRETQYF
TGTGCCAGCAGCAGGGACCCGCGAGAGACCCAGTACTTC
>TRBJ2-2|-|-|TRBV11-3
CASSERGGSGNTGELFF
TGTGCCAGCAGCGAAAGGGGTGGTAGCGGGAACACCGGGGAGCTGTTTTTT
>TRBJ2-1|TRBD1|-|TRBV7-3
CASSWTGGSSEQFF
TGTGCCAGCAGCTGGACAGGGGGCTCAAGTGAGCAGTTCTTC
>TRBJ1-4|TRBD1|-|TRBV6-1
CASSEATGANEKLFF
TGTGCCAGCAGTGAAGCGACAGGGGCTAATGAAAAACTGTTTTTT